One sample yielded the 32 T cell receptor beta chains listed below, sequenced in a study of T cells in Graves' hyperthyroidism and ophthalmopathy. RNA transcripts were the template for amplifying TCR beta CDR3 regions. HTBI primers were employed in a first-round RT-PCR of the TCR CDR3. TCRdb fed the multiplex PCR reads into MiXCR, producing one record per CDR3 protein. Of 80,000 to 100,000 distinct CDR3 sequences in the sample, 35% to 45% were seen once. What was sequenced was peripheral blood or thyroid tissue (not recorded which). The receptors stem from a woman aged 25 to 39 with Graves' hyperthyroidism.

The chain links TRBV15 to TRBJ2-7, with 7 bases identical to TRBD2. The length of the CDR3 is 14 residues. The germline CDR1 and CDR2 sequences are LNHNV and YYDKDF (reference sequence). This chain's CDR3 is CAREGGRDGYEQYF. As DNA, the CDR3 is TGTGCTAGAGAAGGCGGGAGAGATGGCTACGAGCAGTACTTC.

This clonotype was seen ten or more times. This sequence joins TRBV5-1 and TRBJ2-7; TRBD2 is a possible D gene (7 bases). Per germline, CDR1 SGHRS and CDR2 YFSETQ. The CDR3 has 13 amino acids. V was clipped by 2 bases and J by 5 bases, with 11 bases between them. CDR3 in DNA: TGCGCCAGCAGCTTAGGGGGGGCTAACGAGCAGTACTTC. Residues: CASSLGGANEQYF.

This clonotype was observed many times. The V call is TRBV11-2, the J call TRBJ1-1; D remains unclear. Germline CDR1 and CDR2: SGHAT and FQNNGV. The CDR3 consists of 13 residues. With 4 bases removed from V and 10 bases from J, the gap between germline ends came to 16 bases. The CDR3 protein is CASSSEAAGRAFF. The CDR3 bases are TGTGCCAGCAGCTCTGAGGCAGCCGGTAGAGCTTTCTTT.

There are many counts of this clonotype. The chain uses TRBV20-1 and TRBJ2-3, with 14 bases aligning to TRBD2. Germline loops: CDR1 DFQATT, CDR2 SNEGSKA (reference sequence). The CDR3 loop spans 17 amino acids. V gave up 1 base and J gave up 3 bases; unmatched junction bases: 6. In DNA, the CDR3 is TGCAGTGCTAGAGGGGGGACTAGCGGGAGTATGACAGATACGCAGTATTTT. Its translation is CSARGGTSGSMTDTQYF.

The chain couples TRBV29-1 to TRBJ2-5; TRBD2 agrees at 7 bases. The CDR3 extends over 11 amino acids. The germline V gene encodes CDR1 SQVTM and CDR2 ANQGSEA. Losses at the gene ends were 6 bases for V and 2 bases for J; bases not matched to a gene: 0. In DNA, the CDR3 is TGCAGCGTAGCGGGACAAGAGACCCAGTACTTC. Translation: CSVAGQETQYF.

To note about this clonotype: Just one base apart from a much larger clone, this may be a read error. The rearrangement uses TRBV6-5 and TRBJ1-2, with a tentative D call TRBD1 (5 bases). V gave up 5 bases and J gave up 6 bases, with 22 bases separating them. Germline V lookup: CDR1 MNHEY, CDR2 SVGAGI. This CDR3 contains 16 residues. The CDR3 here is CASSRTRPTLQHGYTF. DNA for the CDR3: TGTGCCAGCAGTCGGACAAGACCGACCCTGCAGCATGGCTACACCTTC.

The rearrangement uses TRBV4-1 and TRBJ2-6; the D gene is possibly TRBD1 (6 bases). Per the germline V gene, CDR1 is MGHRA and CDR2 is YSYEKL. The CDR3 totals 15 residues. The germline V and J ends were trimmed by 5 bases and 8 bases, with 16 bases remaining between them. CDR3 sequence reads: CASSLGPWGPNVLTF. DNA of the CDR3: TGCGCCAGCAGCTTGGGGCCGTGGGGGCCCAACGTCCTGACTTTC.

This clonotype was found a few times. This chain joins TRBV6-5 and TRBJ1-5; TRBD1 matches 7 bases. Germline CDR1 is MNHEY and CDR2 is SVGAGI. The CDR3 is 15 amino acids. Unmatched junction bases numbered 6, after V lost 6 bases and J lost 1 base. The CDR3 spells CASSSGTASNQPQHF. The CDR3 DNA follows: TGTGCCAGCAGCTCCGGGACAGCAAGCAATCAGCCCCAGCATTTT.

This clonotype was picked up one time. In DNA form, the CDR3 reads TGCGCCAGCAGTGTCCAGGGCATGGACACCATATATTTT. Translating it yields CASSVQGMDTIYF. The chain employs TRBV10-2 and TRBJ1-3; possible D gene TRBD1, 5 bases. The germline gives CDR1 WSHSY, CDR2 SAAADI. With 4 bases removed from V and 8 bases from J, the gap between germline ends came to 12 bases. This CDR3 comprises 13 residues.

This clonotype came up many times. The rearrangement joins TRBV7-3 to TRBJ2-5, with D possibly matching TRBD1 (6 bases). V lost 5 bases, J lost 7 bases, and 20 bases lay in between. Germline-derived CDR1 and CDR2 are SGHTA and FQGTGA. This CDR3 has 15 amino acids. The CDR3 sequence: CASSPWTEQGATQYF. In nucleotides, the CDR3 is TGTGCCAGCAGCCCCTGGACAGAGCAAGGAGCGACCCAGTACTTC. The full variable domain, with the rest looked up from reference TRBV7-3 and TRBJ2-5, is GAGVSQTPSNKVTEKGKYVELRCDPISGHTALYWYRQSLGQGPEFLIYFQGTGAADDSGLPNDRFFAVRPEGSVSTLKIQRTERGDSAVYLCASSPWTEQGATQYFGPGTRLLVL.

Details on this clonotype: Because the CDR3 is missing its conserved closing phenylalanine or tryptophan, this is likely a read error. The V call is TRBV5-4, the J call TRBJ2-2, with TRBD2 as a possible D gene (6 bases). The CDR3 totals 17 residues. V was shortened by 5 bases and J by 3 bases, with 20 bases between the two germline ends. The germline V gene encodes CDR1 SGHNT and CDR2 YYREEE (reference sequence). This CDR3 is CASSPSWGEADTGELFS. For the CDR3, the DNA is TGTGCCAGCAGTCCTAGCTGGGGGGAGGCGGACACCGGGGAGCTGTTTTCT.

The table lists this clonotype with many counts. The chain has TRBV7-6 and TRBJ1-1; D call uncertain. V was cut by 1 base and J by 1 base, with 16 bases left in between. Germline V lookup: CDR1 SGHVS, CDR2 FNYEAQ. CDR3 size: 17 residues. In DNA, the CDR3 is TGTGCCAGCAGCTTAGGACGTTTGTTGGGCAGGAACACTGAAGCTTTCTTT. Translated: CASSLGRLLGRNTEAFF.

Points on this clonotype: The junction and the germline gene differ at one end; a read error may be behind it. The chain carries TRBV6-1 and TRBJ1-4, with D uncertain. The CDR3 runs 14 residues. Germline loops: CDR1 MNHNS, CDR2 SASEGT. CDR3 region: CAGRSGATNGKLFF. The CDR3 DNA sequence: TGTGCCGGCAGGTCAGGAGCAACTAATGGAAAACTGTTTTTT.

Remarks on this clonotype: At one boundary the junction diverges from the germline segment, which might be a read error. The gene calls are TRBV28 and TRBJ2-7, with TRBD2 matching 12 bases. This CDR3 is built from 16 residues. Germline V gene sequence: CDR1 MDHEN, CDR2 SYDVKM. DNA of the CDR3: TGTGCCAGCAGTTTTCGGACTAGCGGGATAGAGTACGAGCAGCACTTC. Encoded protein: CASSFRTSGIEYEQHF.

This clonotype has a count of ten or more. V usage is TRBV6-6 and J usage is TRBJ1-5; the D is unclear. This CDR3 region has 15 residues. Germline values: CDR1 MNHNY, CDR2 SVGAGI (reference sequence). Trimming stripped 2 bases from V and 1 base from J, with 9 bases between. CDR3 coding DNA: TGTGCCAGCAGTTACCCCGGGTGGAGCAATCAGCCCCAGCATTTT. Translated, it gives CASSYPGWSNQPQHF.

This clonotype was recorded at least ten times. This sequence joins TRBV20-1 and TRBJ2-2, with 9 bases aligning to TRBD2. Germline V gene data show CDR1 as DFQATT and CDR2 as SNEGSKA (reference sequence). This CDR3 has 16 amino acids. Trimming removed 3 bases from V and 4 bases from J; junction bases left unmatched: 9. This chain's CDR3 is CSARVSGSGGTGELFF. The CDR3 DNA sequence: TGCAGTGCTAGGGTTAGCGGGAGTGGTGGCACCGGGGAGCTGTTTTTT.

This clonotype has at least ten counts. The CDR3 DNA reads as TGTGCCAGCAGTTTGCAGGGGACAGCCTACGAGCAGTACTTC. It is translated as CASSLQGTAYEQYF. The chain couples TRBV6-5 to TRBJ2-7; the match to TRBD1 covers 7 bases. V gave up 4 bases and J gave up 2 bases; unmatched junction bases: 5. The germline CDR1 and CDR2 sequences are MNHEY and SVGAGI. The CDR3 runs 14 residues.

On this clonotype: At one of its ends the junction is not consistent with the germline gene, which may arise from a read error. The V gene is TRBV7-9, the J gene TRBJ1-1, with 8 bases fitting TRBD1. The CDR3 loop spans 14 amino acids. Germline V gene sequence: CDR1 SEHNR, CDR2 FQNEAQ (reference sequence). The DNA of the CDR3 is TGTGCCAGCAGCCCAAGGACAGGGAGCACTGAAGCTCTCTTC. Protein: CASSPRTGSTEALF.

V is TRBV29-1 and J is TRBJ1-5; D ambiguous. Trimming left V 4 bases short and J 5 bases short, with 9 bases between. The CDR3 runs to 12 residues. Germline loops: CDR1 SQVTM, CDR2 ANQGSEA. The DNA of the CDR3 is TGCAGCGTTGGGGAGGGTGATCAGCCCCAGCATTTT. It codes for CSVGEGDQPQHF.

This clonotype was observed at least ten times. The chain carries TRBV7-3 and TRBJ2-3, with no clear D. The CDR3 runs to 13 residues. V gave up 2 bases and J gave up 3 bases, with 6 bases separating them. Germline CDR1 SGHTA, CDR2 FQGTGA. CDR3 in DNA: TGTGCCAGCAGCTTAGATTTAACAGATACGCAGTATTTT. It codes for CASSLDLTDTQYF.

Regarding this clonotype: One end of the junction is discordant with germline, which a read error may explain. The genes are TRBV4-1 and TRBJ1-1, with a tentative D call TRBD1 (5 bases). Germline CDR1 is MGHRA and CDR2 is YSYEKL. The CDR3 is made up of 14 amino acids. CDR3 loop: CASSPLQERAEASF. Here the CDR3 DNA reads TGCGCCAGCAGCCCATTACAGGAGAGGGCTGAAGCTTCCTTT.

The J gene is TRBJ2-7, the V gene TRBV29-1, with a possible D match to TRBD1 (5 bases). The CDR3 has 11 residues. CDR1 is SQVTM, CDR2 ANQGSEA, per germline. Trimming removed 8 bases at V and 2 bases at J, with 10 bases between. The CDR3 region has the DNA TGCAGCCAGGGTGGGACCTACGAGCAGTACTTC. Amino acids: CSQGGTYEQYF.

This clonotype was seen at least ten times. V is TRBV7-3 and J is TRBJ1-1; perhaps TRBD1 as D (5 bases). Germline CDR1 SGHTA, CDR2 FQGTGA. V was shortened by 2 bases and J by 4 bases, with 8 bases between the two germline ends. The CDR3 extends over 13 amino acids. CDR3 in amino acids: CASSLGAATEAFF. In DNA, the CDR3 is TGTGCCAGCAGCTTAGGGGCAGCCACTGAAGCTTTCTTT.

The rearrangement links TRBV7-2 to TRBJ1-2; 9 positions agree with TRBD1. Germline CDR1 and CDR2: SGHTA and FQGNSA. V was clipped by 5 bases and J by 2 bases; unmatched bases: 6. This CDR3 has 15 amino acids. CDR3 in DNA: TGTGCCAGCAGCCAAGTGGACAGGGGAAACTATGGCTACACCTTC. Its translation: CASSQVDRGNYGYTF. Looking up the rest from reference TRBV7-2 and TRBJ1-2 gives the full variable domain: GAGVSQSPSNKVTEKGKDVELRCDPISGHTALYWYRQSLGQGLEFLIYFQGNSAPDKSGLPSDRFSAERTGGSVSTLTIQRTQQEDSAVYLCASSQVDRGNYGYTFGSGTRLTVV.

Concerning this clonotype itself: The missing conserved phenylalanine or tryptophan at the end of this CDR3 makes a read error likely. The gene calls are TRBV7-4 and TRBJ1-1, with D possibly matching TRBD1 (5 bases). The germline V gene has CDR1 SGHVT and CDR2 SQSDAQ. The CDR3 runs 14 residues. The CDR3 nucleotides are TGTGCCAGCAGTTCGCCGGGACTAAACACTGGAGCTTTCCTT. Its protein product is CASSSPGLNTGAFL.

This clonotype occurred many times. This rearrangement joins TRBV20-1 to TRBJ1-5; D gene uncertain. V lost 3 bases and J 5 bases, leaving 8 bases between the germline ends. Germline V gene data show CDR1 as DFQATT and CDR2 as SNEGSKA (reference sequence). The length of the CDR3 is 12 residues. The CDR3 sequence is CSASRKDQPQHF. The DNA for the CDR3 is TGCAGTGCTAGTAGAAAGGATCAGCCCCAGCATTTT.

The V gene is TRBV6-6, the J gene TRBJ2-3; D is ambiguous. Trimming took 4 bases from V and 3 from J, leaving 32 bases between them. There are 21 residues in the CDR3. Germline values: CDR1 MNHNY, CDR2 SVGAGI (reference sequence). The CDR3 coding sequence is TGTGCCAGCAGTTTATCCTGGTTTCGGCCCTCCATAATATCATTAACAGATACGCAGTATTTT. Translated: CASSLSWFRPSIISLTDTQYF.

This clonotype was observed at least ten times. V usage is TRBV5-1 and J usage is TRBJ2-5; D possibly corresponds to TRBD2 (6 bases). V gave up 4 bases and J gave up 1 base, with 11 bases separating them. The V gene's germline CDR1 is SGHRS and CDR2 YFSETQ. This CDR3 spans 14 amino acids. The CDR3 bases are TGCGCCAGCAGCCCTTGGGGAGGCCAAGAGACCCAGTACTTC. It translates to CASSPWGGQETQYF.

In its sample, this clonotype was seen many times. J is TRBJ2-3 and V is TRBV7-3, with 8 bases identical to TRBD2. The CDR3 contains 16 residues. Germline-derived CDR1 and CDR2 are SGHTA and FQGTGA. V lost 2 bases to trimming and J lost 4 bases; unmatched junction nucleotides: 8. The CDR3 here is CASSLVTGGPADTQYF. In nucleotides, the CDR3 is TGTGCCAGCAGCTTAGTAACGGGAGGGCCCGCAGATACGCAGTATTTT.

This clonotype was seen only once. The chain is built from TRBV5-5 and TRBJ1-2; D possibly corresponds to TRBD1 (6 bases). This CDR3 region has 14 residues. Trimming stripped 2 bases from V and 10 bases from J, with 18 bases between. The germline V gene encodes CDR1 SGHKS and CDR2 YYEKEE (reference sequence). DNA for the CDR3: TGTGCCAGCAGCTTTCGGACGGGGGGCTACGACTACACCTTC. Protein sequence: CASSFRTGGYDYTF.

The chain has TRBV7-8 and TRBJ1-5; 7 bases are a match to TRBD1. The CDR3 is 16 residues long. Trimming took 5 bases from V and 7 from J; bases not matched to a gene: 14. Germline CDR1 and CDR2: SGHVS and FQNEAQ. The chain's CDR3 is CASSPTTDRSRQPQHF. The CDR3 nucleotides are TGTGCCAGCAGCCCAACGACGGACAGGTCCAGACAGCCCCAGCATTTT.

This clonotype was counted a single time. The chain is built from TRBV20-1 and TRBJ1-6; 8 bases fit TRBD1. The germline gives CDR1 DFQATT, CDR2 SNEGSKA (reference sequence). This CDR3 is 14 amino acids long. Losses at the gene ends were 5 bases for V and 7 bases for J; bases not matched to a gene: 7. As DNA, the CDR3 is TGCAGTGCTCCCCGAGGACAGGGCAATTCACCCCTCCACTTT. Translated, it gives CSAPRGQGNSPLHF.